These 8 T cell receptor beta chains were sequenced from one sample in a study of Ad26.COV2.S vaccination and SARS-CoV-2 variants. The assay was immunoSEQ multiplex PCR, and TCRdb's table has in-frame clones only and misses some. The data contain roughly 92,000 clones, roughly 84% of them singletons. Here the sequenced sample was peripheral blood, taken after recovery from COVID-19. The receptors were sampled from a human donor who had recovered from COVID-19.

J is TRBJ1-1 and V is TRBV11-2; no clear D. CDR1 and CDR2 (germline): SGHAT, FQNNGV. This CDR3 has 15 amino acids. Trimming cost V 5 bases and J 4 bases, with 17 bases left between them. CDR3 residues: CASSPVAGRATEAFF. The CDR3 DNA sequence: TGTGCCAGCAGCCCCGTGGCGGGGAGGGCCACTGAAGCTTTCTTT.

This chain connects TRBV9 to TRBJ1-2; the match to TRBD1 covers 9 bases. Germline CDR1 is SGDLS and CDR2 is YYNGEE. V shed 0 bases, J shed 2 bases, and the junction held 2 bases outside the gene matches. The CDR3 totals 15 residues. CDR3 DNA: TGTGCCAGCAGCGTAGGGGACAGGGTGAACTATGGCTACACCTTC. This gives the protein CASSVGDRVNYGYTF. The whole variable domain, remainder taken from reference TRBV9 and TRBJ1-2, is DSGVTQTPKHLITATGQRVTLRCSPRSGDLSVYWYQQSLDQGLQFLIQYYNGEERAKGNILERFSAQQFPDLHSELNLSSLELGDSALYFCASSVGDRVNYGYTFGSGTRLTVV.

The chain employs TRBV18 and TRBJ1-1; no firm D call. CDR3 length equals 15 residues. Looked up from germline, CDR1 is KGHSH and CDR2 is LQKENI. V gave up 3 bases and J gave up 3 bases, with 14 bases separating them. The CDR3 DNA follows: TGTGCCAGCTCACCCCACTTAAGTTCGGACACTGAAGCTTTCTTT. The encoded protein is CASSPHLSSDTEAFF.

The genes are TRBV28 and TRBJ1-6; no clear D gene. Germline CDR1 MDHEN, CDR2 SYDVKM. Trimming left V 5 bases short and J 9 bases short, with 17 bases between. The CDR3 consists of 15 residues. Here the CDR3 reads CASSLSRAGGSPLHF. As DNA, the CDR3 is TGTGCCAGCAGTCTCTCCCGGGCAGGCGGTTCACCCCTCCACTTT. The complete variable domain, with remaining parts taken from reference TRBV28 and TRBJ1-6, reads DVKVTQSSRYLVKRTGEKVFLECVQDMDHENMFWYRQDPGLGLRLIYFSYDVKMKEKGDIPEGYSVSREKKERFSLILESASTNQTSMYLCASSLSRAGGSPLHFGNGTRLTVT.

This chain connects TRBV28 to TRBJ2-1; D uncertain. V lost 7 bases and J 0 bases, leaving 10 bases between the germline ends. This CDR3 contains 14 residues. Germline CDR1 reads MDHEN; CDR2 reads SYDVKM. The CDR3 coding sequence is TGTGCCAGCACCCCCAGAAGCTCCTACAATGAGCAGTTCTTC. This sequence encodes CASTPRSSYNEQFF.

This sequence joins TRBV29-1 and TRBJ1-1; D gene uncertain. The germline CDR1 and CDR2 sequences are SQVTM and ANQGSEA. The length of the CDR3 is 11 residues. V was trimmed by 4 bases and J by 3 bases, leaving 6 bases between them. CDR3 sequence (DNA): TGCAGCGTTGTAAGGTACACTGAAGCTTTCTTT. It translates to CSVVRYTEAFF.

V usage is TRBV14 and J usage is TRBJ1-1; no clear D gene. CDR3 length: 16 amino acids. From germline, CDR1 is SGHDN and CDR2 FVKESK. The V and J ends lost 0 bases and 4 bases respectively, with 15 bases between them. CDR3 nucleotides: TGTGCCAGCAGCCAAGATAAGAGGGCTTTGGGCACTGAAGCTTTCTTT. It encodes CASSQDKRALGTEAFF.

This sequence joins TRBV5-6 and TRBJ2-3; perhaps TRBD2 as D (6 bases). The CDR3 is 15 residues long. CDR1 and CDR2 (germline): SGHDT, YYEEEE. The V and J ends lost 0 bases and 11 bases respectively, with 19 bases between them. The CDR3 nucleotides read TGTGCCAGCAGCTTGGTGGAAGTTGCGGGGCGGGTGCAGTATTTT. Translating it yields CASSLVEVAGRVQYF.